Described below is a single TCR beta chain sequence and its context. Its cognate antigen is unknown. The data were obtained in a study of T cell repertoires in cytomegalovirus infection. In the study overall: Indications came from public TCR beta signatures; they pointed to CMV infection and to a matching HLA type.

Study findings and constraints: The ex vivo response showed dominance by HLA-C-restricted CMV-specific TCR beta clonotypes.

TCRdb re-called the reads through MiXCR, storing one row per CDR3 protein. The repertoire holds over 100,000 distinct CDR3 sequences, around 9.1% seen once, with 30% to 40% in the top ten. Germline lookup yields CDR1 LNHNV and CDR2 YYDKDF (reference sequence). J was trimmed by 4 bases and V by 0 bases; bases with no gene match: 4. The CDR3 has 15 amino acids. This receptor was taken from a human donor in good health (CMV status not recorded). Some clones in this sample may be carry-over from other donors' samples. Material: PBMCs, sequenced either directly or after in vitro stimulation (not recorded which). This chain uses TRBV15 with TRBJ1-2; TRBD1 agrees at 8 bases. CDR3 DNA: TGTGCCACCAGCAGAGACGGACAGGGCATCTATGGCTACACCTTC. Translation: CATSRDGQGIYGYTF.